Presented here are 19 T cell receptor beta chains from one specimen sequenced in a study of T cell responses to AZD1222 COVID-19 vaccine. Sequencing was performed with immunoSEQ multiplex PCR; in TCRdb, only in-frame clones are kept and a portion is missing. Among 120,000 or so clones, over 85% were seen once, and the ten largest hold roughly 15%. Specimen: peripheral blood, collected 28 days after the second AZD1222 dose. Receptors were obtained from an adult who received the AZD1222 COVID-19 vaccine.

V usage is TRBV12-5 and J usage is TRBJ2-7, with 9 positions matching TRBD2. The CDR3 covers 17 residues. V gave up 0 bases and J gave up 0 bases; unmatched junction bases: 6. CDR1 and CDR2 from the germline V gene are LGHNT and FRNRAP. CDR3 sequence: CASGLVAGGQSSYEQYF. The CDR3 nucleotides are TGTGCTAGTGGTTTGGTAGCGGGGGGACAAAGCTCCTACGAGCAGTACTTC.

The V and J genes are TRBV13 and TRBJ2-2, with D hard to call. Germline-derived CDR1 and CDR2 are PRHDT and FYEKMQ (reference sequence). V shed 6 bases and J shed 6 bases, with 20 bases lying between them. This CDR3 contains 16 residues. CDR3 nucleotides: TGTGCCAGCAGAGAGTCCCTAGGACGTCCGGCCGGGGAGCTGTTTTTT. Translation: CASRESLGRPAGELFF.

This chain links TRBV6-5 with TRBJ1-6; the D gene is possibly TRBD1 (5 bases). The length of the CDR3 is 15 residues. V was trimmed by 4 bases and J by 6 bases, leaving 13 bases between them. Germline CDR1 is MNHEY and CDR2 is SVGAGI. CDR3 residues: CASSWDPRGNSPLHF. The CDR3 DNA reads TGTGCCAGCAGTTGGGACCCAAGGGGTAATTCACCCCTCCACTTT.

In this sample, this clone turned up once. The V gene is TRBV19, the J gene TRBJ1-2; the D is unclear. CDR1 and CDR2 (germline): LNHDA, SQIVND (reference sequence). V lost 2 bases to trimming and J lost 0 bases, with 10 bases between them. The CDR3 sequence is 15 residues long. The CDR3, as DNA: TGTGCCAGTAGTATACCTGGCTCCCCTAACTATGGCTACACCTTC. It is translated as CASSIPGSPNYGYTF.

The chain uses TRBV19 and TRBJ2-1; 7 bases align to TRBD2. Germline CDR1 LNHDA, CDR2 SQIVND (reference sequence). The CDR3 length is 15 residues. Trimming at V came to 1 base and at J to 4 bases, leaving 4 bases not matched to a gene. As DNA, the CDR3 is TGTGCCAGTAGTATAGCGGGAGGACGTTACAATGAGCAGTTCTTC. Protein sequence: CASSIAGGRYNEQFF.

The gene calls are TRBV7-9 and TRBJ2-3; a weak D match, TRBD1 (8 bases). V was cut by 5 bases and J by 10 bases, with 13 bases left in between. Germline-derived CDR1 and CDR2 are SEHNR and FQNEAQ (reference sequence). The CDR3 runs 12 residues. Written as DNA, the CDR3 is TGTGCCAGCAGCCCTACAGGGGGGGCGCAGTATTTT. Translation: CASSPTGGAQYF.

CDR3 bases: TGTGCCAGCTCACCATCAAATAGCAATCAGCCCCAGCATTTT. It is translated as CASSPSNSNQPQHF. The chain joins TRBV18 to TRBJ1-5; D is unresolved. The CDR3 consists of 14 residues. Germline CDR1 KGHSH, CDR2 LQKENI. The germline V and J ends were trimmed by 2 bases and 0 bases, with 5 bases remaining between them.

The V call is TRBV9, the J call TRBJ2-3; 11 nucleotides match TRBD2. After removal of 2 bases from V and 4 bases from J, the junction contained 3 bases not matched to a gene. This CDR3 comprises 15 residues. The germline CDR1 and CDR2 sequences are SGDLS and YYNGEE. The CDR3 region has the DNA TGTGCCAGCAGCGTGACTAGCGGGATCGCAGATACGCAGTATTTT. This encodes CASSVTSGIADTQYF.

The gene calls are TRBV14 and TRBJ1-6; D call uncertain. Germline V gene data show CDR1 as SGHDN and CDR2 as FVKESK. V was pared by 2 bases and J by 15 bases, with 17 bases between. The CDR3 spans 14 residues. CDR3 residues: CASSQLSPVPVLHF. The CDR3 DNA follows: TGTGCCAGCAGCCAATTGTCTCCGGTCCCCGTCCTCCACTTT.

The chain is built from TRBV6-5 and TRBJ1-1, with 8 bases aligning to TRBD1. The CDR3 runs 11 residues. Trimming cost V 7 bases and J 8 bases; bases outside gene matches: 3. Germline V gene lookup returns CDR1 MNHEY and CDR2 SVGAGI. CDR3 in amino acids: CASNTGGEAFF. CDR3 nucleotides: TGTGCCAGCAACACAGGGGGGGAAGCTTTCTTT.

The chain joins TRBV3-1 (or the pseudogene TRBV3-2) to TRBJ2-5, with a possible D match to TRBD2 (6 bases). Germline CDR1 reads LGHDT; CDR2 reads YNNKEL (reference sequence). The CDR3 spans 14 residues. The V gene lost 6 bases and the J gene lost 2 bases, with 13 bases spanning the gap. In DNA, the CDR3 is TGTGCCAGCAGTCTGCGGGGAACGCAAGAGACCCAGTACTTC. It yields the protein CASSLRGTQETQYF.

This clone was recorded only once. The chain couples TRBV5-1 to TRBJ1-2; possibly TRBD1 for D (6 bases). The CDR3 runs 18 residues. Per the germline V gene, CDR1 is SGHRS and CDR2 is YFSETQ. V was trimmed by 1 base and J by 7 bases, leaving 26 bases between them. The CDR3 DNA sequence: TGCGCCAGCAGCTTGTCGCATTGGACAGTCCAACAGGGAGGTGGCTACACCTTC. Its protein is CASSLSHWTVQQGGGYTF.

This clone was recorded only once. The chain combines TRBV5-1 with TRBJ2-1, with 10 positions matching TRBD1. Germline V gene lookup returns CDR1 SGHRS and CDR2 YFSETQ. The CDR3 runs 16 residues. V dropped 3 bases and J dropped 5; count of bases not matched to a gene: 8. The CDR3 loop is CASSSKTGGPDNEQFF. For the CDR3, the DNA is TGCGCCAGCAGCTCGAAGACAGGGGGCCCGGACAATGAGCAGTTCTTC.

This chain joins TRBV5-1 and TRBJ2-1; 9 positions match TRBD2. The CDR3 has 18 residues. Germline CDR1 SGHRS, CDR2 YFSETQ. V dropped 0 bases and J dropped 3; count of bases not matched to a gene: 10. CDR3 amino acids: CASSLVPSGDTVYNEQFF. The CDR3 nucleotides are TGCGCCAGCAGCTTGGTCCCTAGCGGGGATACCGTCTACAATGAGCAGTTCTTC.

V gene TRBV6-5 combines with J gene TRBJ1-4; D is uncertain. This CDR3 is built from 14 residues. V lost 4 bases, J lost 6 bases, and 12 bases lay in between. The germline V gene has CDR1 MNHEY and CDR2 SVGAGI. The CDR3 spells CASSLDVGYEKLFF. DNA of the CDR3: TGTGCCAGCAGTTTAGACGTAGGATATGAAAAACTGTTTTTT.

The genes are TRBV10-3 and TRBJ1-1; 10 bases match TRBD1. Germline CDR1 ENHRY, CDR2 SYGVKD. This CDR3 is built from 15 residues. V shed 6 bases and J 1 base; nucleotides not matched to a gene: 5. This CDR3 reads CAIRGQGRANTEAFF. CDR3 bases: TGTGCCATCAGGGGACAGGGGAGGGCGAACACTGAAGCTTTCTTT.

The chain combines TRBV5-1 with TRBJ2-5, with D uncertain. Trimming cost V 0 bases and J 5 bases, with 17 bases left between them. Germline V gene lookup returns CDR1 SGHRS and CDR2 YFSETQ. The CDR3 sequence is 16 residues long. CDR3 sequence (DNA): TGCGCCAGCAGCTTGGCCCGGTCTATAAGCCTGGAGACCCAGTACTTC. Residues: CASSLARSISLETQYF.

The J gene is TRBJ2-4, the V gene TRBV30; 9 bases are a match to TRBD2. The CDR3 covers 14 residues. Trimming at V came to 3 bases and at J to 7 bases, leaving 7 bases not matched to a gene. Germline CDR1 reads GTSNPN; CDR2 reads SVGIG (reference sequence). The CDR3 loop reads CAWRDSGSGNIQYF. The CDR3 nucleotides read TGTGCCTGGAGAGATAGCGGGAGCGGGAACATTCAGTACTTC.

The J gene is TRBJ2-5, the V gene TRBV4-1; D gene unclear. Deletions cut 10 bases from V and 0 bases from J, with 15 bases between. Per germline, CDR1 MGHRA and CDR2 YSYEKL. CDR3 size: 14 residues. The CDR3 here is CATSRVANQETQYF. As DNA, the CDR3 is TGCGCCACCTCGAGAGTAGCCAACCAAGAGACCCAGTACTTC.